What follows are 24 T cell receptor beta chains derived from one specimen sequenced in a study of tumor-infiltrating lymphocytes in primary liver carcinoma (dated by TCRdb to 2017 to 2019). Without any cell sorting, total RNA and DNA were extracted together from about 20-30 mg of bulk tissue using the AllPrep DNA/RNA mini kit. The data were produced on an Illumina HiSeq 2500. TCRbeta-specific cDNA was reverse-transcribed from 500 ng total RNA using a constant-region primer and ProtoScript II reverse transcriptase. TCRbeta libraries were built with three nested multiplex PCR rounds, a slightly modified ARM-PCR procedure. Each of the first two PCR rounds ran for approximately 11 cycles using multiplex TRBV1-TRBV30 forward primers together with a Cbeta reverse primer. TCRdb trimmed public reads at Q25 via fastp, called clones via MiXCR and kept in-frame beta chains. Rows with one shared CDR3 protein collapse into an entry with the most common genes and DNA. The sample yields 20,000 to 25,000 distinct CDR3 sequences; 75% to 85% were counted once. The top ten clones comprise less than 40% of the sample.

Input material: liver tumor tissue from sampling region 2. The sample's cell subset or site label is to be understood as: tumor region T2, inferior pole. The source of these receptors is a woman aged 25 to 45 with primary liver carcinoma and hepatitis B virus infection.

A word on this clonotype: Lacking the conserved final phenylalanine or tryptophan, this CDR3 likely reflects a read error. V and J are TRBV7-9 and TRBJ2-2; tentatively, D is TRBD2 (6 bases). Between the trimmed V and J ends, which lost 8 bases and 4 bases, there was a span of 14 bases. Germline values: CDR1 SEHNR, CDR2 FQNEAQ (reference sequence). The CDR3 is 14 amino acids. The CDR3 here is CASCATSSTGELFL. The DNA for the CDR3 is TGTGCCAGCTGCGCGACTAGTAGCACCGGGGAGCTGTTTCTT.

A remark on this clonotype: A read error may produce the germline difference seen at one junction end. The CDR3, as DNA: TGTGCCACCAGTGACTCGGCTGCCAGACAAGAGACCCAGTACTTC. Its translation: CATSDSAARQETQYF. The V and J genes are TRBV10-3 and TRBJ2-5; D is unclear. The CDR3 is 15 amino acids. Germline CDR1 ENHRY, CDR2 SYGVKD.

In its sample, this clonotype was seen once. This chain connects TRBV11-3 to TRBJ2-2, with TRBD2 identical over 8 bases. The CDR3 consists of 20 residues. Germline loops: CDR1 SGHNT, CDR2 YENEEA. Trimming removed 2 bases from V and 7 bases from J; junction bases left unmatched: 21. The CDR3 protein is CASSLRPTSVRAGKGGELFF. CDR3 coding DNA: TGTGCCAGCAGCTTACGCCCGACTAGCGTGAGGGCCGGGAAGGGCGGGGAGCTGTTTTTT.

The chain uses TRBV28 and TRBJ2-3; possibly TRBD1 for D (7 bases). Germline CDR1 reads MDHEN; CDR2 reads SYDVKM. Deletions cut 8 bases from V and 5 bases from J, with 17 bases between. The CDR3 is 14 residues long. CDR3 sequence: CASGRAGGIDTQYF. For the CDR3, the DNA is TGTGCCAGCGGGCGAGCAGGGGGGATAGATACGCAGTATTTT.

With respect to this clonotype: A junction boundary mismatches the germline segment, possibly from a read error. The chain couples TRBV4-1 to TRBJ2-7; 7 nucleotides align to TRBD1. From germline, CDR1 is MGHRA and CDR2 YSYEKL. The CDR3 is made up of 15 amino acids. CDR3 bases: TGCGCCAGCAGTCTAACAGGGGTTAACTTCTACGAGCAATACTTC. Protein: CASSLTGVNFYEQYF.

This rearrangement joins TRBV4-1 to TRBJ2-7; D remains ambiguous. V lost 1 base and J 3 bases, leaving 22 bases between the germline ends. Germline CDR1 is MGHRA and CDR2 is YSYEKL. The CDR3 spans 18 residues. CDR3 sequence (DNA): TGCGCCAGCAGCCAAGTCCTCTCCGGTGGTCCTCTTCTCTACGAGCAGTACTTC. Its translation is CASSQVLSGGPLLYEQYF.

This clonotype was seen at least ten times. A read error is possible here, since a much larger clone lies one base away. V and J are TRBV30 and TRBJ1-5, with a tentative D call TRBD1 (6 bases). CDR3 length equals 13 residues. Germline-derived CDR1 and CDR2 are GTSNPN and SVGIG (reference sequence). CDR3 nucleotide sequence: TGTGTCTGGAGTCCAGGGGCGGGAGGGCCCCAGCATTTT. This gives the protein CVWSPGAGGPQHF. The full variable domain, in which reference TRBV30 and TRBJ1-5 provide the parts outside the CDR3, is SQTIHQWPATLVQPVGSPLSLECTVEGTSNPNLYWYRQAAGRGLQLLFYSVGIGQISSEVPQNLSASRPQDRQFILSSKKLLLSDSGFYLCVWSPGAGGPQHFGDGTRLSIL.

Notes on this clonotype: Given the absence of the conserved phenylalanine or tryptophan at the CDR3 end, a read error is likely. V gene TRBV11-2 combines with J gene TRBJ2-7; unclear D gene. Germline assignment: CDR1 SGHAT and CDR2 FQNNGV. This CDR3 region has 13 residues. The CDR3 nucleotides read TGTGCCAGCAGCTTAGGCCCAAACTACGAACAGTACTTA. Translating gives CASSLGPNYEQYL.

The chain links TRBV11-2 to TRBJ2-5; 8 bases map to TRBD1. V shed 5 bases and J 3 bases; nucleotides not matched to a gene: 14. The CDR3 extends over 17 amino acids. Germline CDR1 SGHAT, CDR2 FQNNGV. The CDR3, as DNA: TGTGCCAGCAGCCCCCCTGGACAGGGAGTTGGGAAAGAGACCCAGTACTTC. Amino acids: CASSPPGQGVGKETQYF. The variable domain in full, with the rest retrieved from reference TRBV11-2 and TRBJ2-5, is EAGVAQSPRYKIIEKRQSVAFWCNPISGHATLYWYQQILGQGPKLLIQFQNNGVVDDSQLPKDRFSAERLKGVDSTLKIQPAKLEDSAVYLCASSPPGQGVGKETQYFGPGTRLLVL.

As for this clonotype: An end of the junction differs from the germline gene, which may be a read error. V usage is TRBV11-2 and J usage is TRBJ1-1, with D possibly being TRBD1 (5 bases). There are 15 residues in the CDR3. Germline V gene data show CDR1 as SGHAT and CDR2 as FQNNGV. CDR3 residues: CASNLKRGTLNEVFF. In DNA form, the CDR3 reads TGTGCCAGCAACTTAAAAAGAGGGACGTTAAATGAAGTTTTCTTT.

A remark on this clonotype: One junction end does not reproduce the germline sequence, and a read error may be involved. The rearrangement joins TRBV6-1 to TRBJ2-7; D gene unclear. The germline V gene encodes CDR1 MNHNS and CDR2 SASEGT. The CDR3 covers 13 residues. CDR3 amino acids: CASNEWLFYEQYF. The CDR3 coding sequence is TGTGCCAGCAATGAATGGCTTTTCTACGAGCAGTACTTC.

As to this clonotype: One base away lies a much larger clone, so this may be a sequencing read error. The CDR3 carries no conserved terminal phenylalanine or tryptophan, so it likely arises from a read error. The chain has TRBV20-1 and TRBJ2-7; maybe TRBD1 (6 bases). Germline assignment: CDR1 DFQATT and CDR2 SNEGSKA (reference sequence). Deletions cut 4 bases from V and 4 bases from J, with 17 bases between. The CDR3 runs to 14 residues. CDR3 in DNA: TGCAGTGCTAAACTTCCGGGACACATTTACGAGCAGTACTTA. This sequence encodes CSAKLPGHIYEQYL.

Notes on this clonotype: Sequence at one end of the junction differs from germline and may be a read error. The CDR3: CAINESAAGAYNEQFF. The CDR3 DNA reads TGTGCCATCAATGAGTCGGCTGCGGGAGCCTACAATGAGCAGTTCTTT. The chain carries TRBV10-3 and TRBJ2-1, with 7 bases matching TRBD2. The CDR3 totals 16 residues. Germline V gene data show CDR1 as ENHRY and CDR2 as SYGVKD.

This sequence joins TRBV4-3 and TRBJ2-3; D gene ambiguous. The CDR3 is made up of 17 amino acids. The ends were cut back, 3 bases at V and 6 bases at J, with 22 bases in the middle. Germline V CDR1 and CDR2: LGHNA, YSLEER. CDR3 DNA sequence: TGCGCCAGCAGCCAGTCGATCTGGGGTGATCCCGATGATACGCAGTATTTT. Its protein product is CASSQSIWGDPDDTQYF.

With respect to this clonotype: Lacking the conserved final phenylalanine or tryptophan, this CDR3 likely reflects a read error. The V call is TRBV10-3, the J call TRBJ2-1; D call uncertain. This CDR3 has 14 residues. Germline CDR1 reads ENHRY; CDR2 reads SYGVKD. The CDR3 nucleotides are TGTGTCATCAGTCCCAAGGCGACCCGGGATGAGCAGTTCTTA. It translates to CVISPKATRDEQFL.

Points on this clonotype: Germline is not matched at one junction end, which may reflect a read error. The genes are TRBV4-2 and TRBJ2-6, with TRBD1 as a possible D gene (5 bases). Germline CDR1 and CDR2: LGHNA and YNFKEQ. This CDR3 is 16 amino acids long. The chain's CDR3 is CASSQDRIAGANVMTF. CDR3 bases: TGTGCTAGCAGTCAAGATAGAATCGCTGGGGCCAACGTCATGACTTTC.

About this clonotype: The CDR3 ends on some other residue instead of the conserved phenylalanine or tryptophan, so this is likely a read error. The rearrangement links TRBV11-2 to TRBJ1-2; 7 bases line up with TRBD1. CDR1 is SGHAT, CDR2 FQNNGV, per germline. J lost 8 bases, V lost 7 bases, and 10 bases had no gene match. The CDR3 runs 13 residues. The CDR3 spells CASTQGGSAGYTL. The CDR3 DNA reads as TGTGCCAGCACTCAGGGGGGGAGTGCAGGCTACACCCTC.

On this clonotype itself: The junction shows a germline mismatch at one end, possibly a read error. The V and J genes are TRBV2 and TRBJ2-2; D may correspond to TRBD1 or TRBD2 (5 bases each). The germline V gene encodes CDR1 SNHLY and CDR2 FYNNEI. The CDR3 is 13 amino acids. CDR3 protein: CASSARGAGELFF. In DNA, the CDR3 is TGTGCCAGCAGTGCGAGAGGGGCCGGGGAGCTGTTTTTC.

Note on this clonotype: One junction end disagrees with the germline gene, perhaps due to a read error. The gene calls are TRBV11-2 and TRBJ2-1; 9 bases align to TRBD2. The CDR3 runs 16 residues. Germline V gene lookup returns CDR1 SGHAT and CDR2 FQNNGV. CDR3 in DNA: TGTGCCAGCAGCGCGAGCGGGAGGTTCTCCTGCAATGCGCAGTTCTTC. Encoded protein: CASSASGRFSCNAQFF.

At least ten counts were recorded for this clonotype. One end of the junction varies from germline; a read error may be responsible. CDR3 DNA sequence: TGTGCCTGGAGGGGACTGGCGGGGAAGTCCTACGAGCGGTACTTC. This translates into CAWRGLAGKSYERYF. This chain uses TRBV30 with TRBJ2-7, with D perhaps TRBD2 (6 bases). Germline CDR1 is GTSNPN and CDR2 is SVGIG (reference sequence). The CDR3 contains 15 residues.

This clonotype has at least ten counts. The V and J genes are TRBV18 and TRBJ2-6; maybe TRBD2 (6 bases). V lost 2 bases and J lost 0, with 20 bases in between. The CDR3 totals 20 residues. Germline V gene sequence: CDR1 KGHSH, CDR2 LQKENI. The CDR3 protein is CASSPRAGGLAHSGANVLTF. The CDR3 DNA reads TGTGCCAGCTCACCAAGAGCGGGTGGGCTCGCCCACTCTGGGGCCAACGTCCTGACTTTC.

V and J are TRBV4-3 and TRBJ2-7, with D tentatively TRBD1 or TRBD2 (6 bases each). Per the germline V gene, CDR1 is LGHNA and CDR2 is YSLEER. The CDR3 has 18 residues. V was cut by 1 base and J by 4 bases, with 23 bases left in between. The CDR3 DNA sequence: TGCGCCAGCAGCCAAGCTGTGAAGGGGGGCCACATTAGTTACGAGCAGTACTTC. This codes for CASSQAVKGGHISYEQYF.

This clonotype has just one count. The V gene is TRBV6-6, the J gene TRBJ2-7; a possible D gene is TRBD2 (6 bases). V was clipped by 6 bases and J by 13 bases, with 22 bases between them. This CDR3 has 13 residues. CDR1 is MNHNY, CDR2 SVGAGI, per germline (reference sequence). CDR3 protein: CASRKDGTGEHYF. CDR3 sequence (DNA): TGTGCCAGCAGGAAGGACGGGACTGGCGAACACTACTTC.

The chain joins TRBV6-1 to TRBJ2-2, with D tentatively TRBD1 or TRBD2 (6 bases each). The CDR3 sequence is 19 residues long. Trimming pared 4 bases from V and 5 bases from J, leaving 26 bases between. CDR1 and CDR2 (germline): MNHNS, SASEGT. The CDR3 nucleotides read TGTGCCAGCAGTGGAACCCTTCCCGGGGGCGCCGCGACTACCGGGGAGCTGTTTTTT. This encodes CASSGTLPGGAATTGELFF.